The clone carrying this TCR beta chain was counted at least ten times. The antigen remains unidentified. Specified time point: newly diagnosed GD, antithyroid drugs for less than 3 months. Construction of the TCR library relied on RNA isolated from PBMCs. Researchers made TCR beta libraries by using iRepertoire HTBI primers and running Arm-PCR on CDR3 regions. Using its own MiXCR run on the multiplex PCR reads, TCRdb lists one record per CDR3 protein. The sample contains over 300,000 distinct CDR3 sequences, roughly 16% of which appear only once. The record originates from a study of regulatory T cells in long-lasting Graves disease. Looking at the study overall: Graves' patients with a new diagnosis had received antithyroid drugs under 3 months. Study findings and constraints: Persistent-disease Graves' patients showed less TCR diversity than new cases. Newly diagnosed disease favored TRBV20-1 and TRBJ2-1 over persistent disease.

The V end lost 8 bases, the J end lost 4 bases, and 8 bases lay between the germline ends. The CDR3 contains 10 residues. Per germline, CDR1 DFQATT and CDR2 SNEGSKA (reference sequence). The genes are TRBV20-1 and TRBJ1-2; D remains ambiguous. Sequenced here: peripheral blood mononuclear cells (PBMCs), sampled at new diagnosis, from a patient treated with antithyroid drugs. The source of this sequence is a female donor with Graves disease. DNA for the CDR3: TGCAGTACAGACCTCTATGGCTACACCTTC. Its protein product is CSTDLYGYTF.